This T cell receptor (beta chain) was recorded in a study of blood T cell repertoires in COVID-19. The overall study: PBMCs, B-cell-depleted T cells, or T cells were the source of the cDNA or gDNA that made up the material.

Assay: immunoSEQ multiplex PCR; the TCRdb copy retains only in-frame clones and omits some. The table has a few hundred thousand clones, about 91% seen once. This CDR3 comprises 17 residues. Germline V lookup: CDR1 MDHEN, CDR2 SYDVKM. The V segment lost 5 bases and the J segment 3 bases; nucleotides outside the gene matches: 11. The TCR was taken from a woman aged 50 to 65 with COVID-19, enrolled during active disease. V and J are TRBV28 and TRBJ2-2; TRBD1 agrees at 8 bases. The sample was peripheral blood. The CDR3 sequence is CASSLMPRGRDTGELFF. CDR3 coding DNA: TGTGCCAGCAGTCTCATGCCCAGGGGGCGTGACACCGGGGAGCTGTTTTTT.